This T cell receptor (beta chain) was captured by sequencing in a study of CD8+ T cells in alopecia areata. Starting from PBMCs, sorting isolated CD4+ and CD8+ T cells. Between the trimmed V and J ends, which lost 0 bases and 7 bases, there was a span of 13 bases. There are 15 residues in the CDR3. The V gene's germline CDR1 is LNHDA and CDR2 SQIVND (reference sequence). Whole-study findings and limits: Across lesional scalp, and particularly alopecia totalis/universalis, clonality surpassed that of normal scalp.

After isolation, RNA underwent reverse transcription to generate cDNA as the sequencing template. The table came from immunoSEQ multiplex PCR; TCRdb's copy has only in-frame clones and leaves some out. The sample records roughly 250,000 clones, less than 80% being singletons. Remarks on this clone: Its target is not known.

Sequencing used CD4+ T cells sorted from blood, obtained at week 0. The chain combines TRBV19 with TRBJ1-5; D call uncertain. The TCR originated in a human donor with alopecia areata. For the CDR3, the DNA is TGTGCCAGTAGTATAGACTACACAAGTCGACAGCCCCAGCATTTT. As protein: CASSIDYTSRQPQHF.